These 21 T cell receptor beta chains came from one sample sequenced in a study of glioma-infiltrating T cells after dendritic cell vaccination. Specified time point: after dendritic cell vaccination, including at tumor progression/relapse. Generated by immunoSEQ multiplex PCR, the TCRdb table keeps only in-frame clones and is missing some. The sample holds approximately 50,000 clones, about nine tenths seen once. This material consisted of blood, taken after dendritic cell vaccination. The receptors shown here come from a human donor with glioblastoma.

V usage is TRBV7-9 and J usage is TRBJ2-3, with D possibly TRBD2 on 5 matching bases. The CDR3 has 15 amino acids. Trimming removed 2 bases at V and 2 bases at J, with 11 bases between. CDR1 SEHNR and CDR2 FQNEAQ come from the germline V gene (reference sequence). The CDR3 region is CASSLRGSYTDTQYF. For the CDR3, the DNA is TGTGCCAGCAGCTTACGAGGGTCCTACACAGATACGCAGTATTTT.

The chain is built from TRBV5-1 and TRBJ1-2, with D possibly matching TRBD1 (6 bases). CDR1 and CDR2 (germline): SGHRS, YFSETQ. The V end lost 4 bases, the J end lost 2 bases, and 12 bases lay between the germline ends. The CDR3 has 14 residues. CDR3 sequence reads: CASSLNTGNYGYTF. DNA for the CDR3: TGCGCCAGCAGCCTTAACACAGGGAACTATGGCTACACCTTC.

The genes are TRBV27 and TRBJ2-2, with no clear D. Germline values: CDR1 MNHEY, CDR2 SMNVEV (reference sequence). V was trimmed by 6 bases and J by 2 bases, leaving 10 bases between them. There are 14 residues in the CDR3. CDR3 loop: CASSLTINTGELFF. The CDR3 bases are TGTGCCAGCAGCCTTACAATAAACACCGGGGAGCTGTTTTTT.

This chain joins TRBV7-3 and TRBJ2-1, with D possibly being TRBD2 (5 bases). Trimming took 5 bases from V and 6 from J, leaving 8 bases between them. The germline gives CDR1 SGHTA, CDR2 FQGTGA. This CDR3 comprises 12 residues. CDR3 sequence (DNA): TGTGCCAGCAGCAGCCGGGGCAATGAGCAGTTCTTC. Translated: CASSSRGNEQFF. The variable domain in full, completed from reference TRBV7-3 and TRBJ2-1, reads GAGVSQTPSNKVTEKGKYVELRCDPISGHTALYWYRQSLGQGPEFLIYFQGTGAADDSGLPNDRFFAVRPEGSVSTLKIQRTERGDSAVYLCASSSRGNEQFFGPGTRLTVL.

The chain combines TRBV10-1 with TRBJ1-1; weak D call: TRBD1 (5 bases). The germline CDR1 and CDR2 sequences are WNHNN and SYGVQD (reference sequence). V lost 2 bases, J lost 0 bases, and 10 bases lay in between. The CDR3 runs to 15 residues. The CDR3 protein is CASSEPQTVNTEAFF. The CDR3 DNA follows: TGCGCCAGCAGTGAGCCGCAGACAGTGAACACTGAAGCTTTCTTT.

The chain recombines TRBV7-3 with TRBJ1-1; D is uncertain. The germline V and J ends were trimmed by 0 bases and 1 base, with 9 bases remaining between them. The germline V gene encodes CDR1 SGHTA and CDR2 FQGTGA. CDR3 length equals 15 residues. CDR3 sequence (DNA): TGTGCCAGCAGCTTAACGCGAGGTGAGAACACTGAAGCTTTCTTT. It specifies CASSLTRGENTEAFF.

J is TRBJ1-4 and V is TRBV5-1; D ambiguous. Trimming took off 6 bases at V and 0 bases at J, with 12 bases between the two ends. CDR1 is SGHRS and CDR2 is YFSETQ in the germline V gene. This CDR3 region has 15 residues. The CDR3 bases are TGCGCCAGCACGACCTTGGGCGCAACTAATGAAAAACTGTTTTTT. It specifies CASTTLGATNEKLFF.

The rearrangement links TRBV6-1 to TRBJ2-7; 8 bases map to TRBD2. Germline V gene data show CDR1 as MNHNS and CDR2 as SASEGT. J lost 0 bases, V lost 11 bases, and 6 bases had no gene match. There are 13 residues in the CDR3. Here the CDR3 DNA reads TGTGCCGGCCAAAGCGGGAGCTCCTACGAGCAGTACTTC. Protein sequence: CAGQSGSSYEQYF.

V is TRBV7-3 and J is TRBJ2-1; D is unclear. There are 15 residues in the CDR3. V was clipped by 1 base and J by 0 bases, with 7 bases between them. Germline assignment: CDR1 SGHTA and CDR2 FQGTGA. In DNA, the CDR3 is TGTGCCAGCAGCTTAAACCAGAACTCCTACAATGAGCAGTTCTTC. Translation gives CASSLNQNSYNEQFF.

The CDR3 here is CASSQGTSAYNEQFF. CDR3 sequence (DNA): TGCGCCAGCAGCCAAGGGACTAGTGCGTACAATGAGCAGTTCTTC. V is TRBV4-3 and J is TRBJ2-1, with TRBD2 matching over 7 bases. Unmatched junction bases numbered 4, after V lost 1 base and J lost 4 bases. Per germline, CDR1 LGHNA and CDR2 YSLEER. The CDR3 consists of 15 residues.

The V call is TRBV2, the J call TRBJ2-5, with 8 bases that match TRBD2. The CDR3 length is 15 residues. J gave up 4 bases and V 3 bases, and 7 bases lay outside the gene matches. Germline V CDR1 and CDR2: SNHLY, FYNNEI. The CDR3 reads CASSDRSGRGETQYF. The CDR3 coding sequence is TGTGCCAGCAGTGATCGGAGCGGGAGAGGAGAGACCCAGTACTTC.

The CDR3 is CSANGRRNTEAFF. In DNA form, the CDR3 reads TGCAGCGCAAATGGGAGAAGGAACACTGAAGCTTTCTTT. V and J are TRBV29-1 and TRBJ1-1; D gene ambiguous. The CDR3 covers 13 residues. Germline-derived CDR1 and CDR2 are SQVTM and ANQGSEA. Trimming pared 7 bases from V and 1 base from J, leaving 13 bases between.

This clone was found a few times. The chain has TRBV10-3 and TRBJ1-5; TRBD1 agrees at 8 bases. Germline assignment: CDR1 ENHRY and CDR2 SYGVKD. The CDR3 covers 13 residues. The ends lost 9 bases at V and 1 base at J; junction bases unmatched: 2. CDR3 DNA: TGTGCCATAGGACAGGGCAGCAATCAGCCCCAGCATTTT. Protein: CAIGQGSNQPQHF.

The genes are TRBV7-3 and TRBJ2-1; possibly TRBD2 for D (6 bases). There are 15 residues in the CDR3. The V end lost 2 bases, the J end lost 6 bases, and 14 bases lay between the germline ends. CDR1 and CDR2 from the germline V gene are SGHTA and FQGTGA. This CDR3 is CASSLFGGFGNEQFF. DNA of the CDR3: TGTGCCAGCAGCTTATTCGGGGGATTCGGCAATGAGCAGTTCTTC.

The J gene is TRBJ1-1, the V gene TRBV5-4, with 8 bases matching TRBD1. Germline assignment: CDR1 SGHNT and CDR2 YYREEE (reference sequence). This CDR3 contains 13 residues. The ends lost 6 bases at V and 5 bases at J; junction bases unmatched: 6. CDR3 sequence (DNA): TGTGCCAGCAATTCGGGACAGGAGACTGAAGCTTTCTTT. Protein product: CASNSGQETEAFF.

The J gene is TRBJ2-5, the V gene TRBV6-5; TRBD2 matches 9 bases. V lost 1 base, J lost 4 bases, and 7 bases stayed unmatched. The CDR3 runs to 16 residues. Germline V lookup: CDR1 MNHEY, CDR2 SVGAGI. As DNA, the CDR3 is TGTGCCAGCAGTTACTTACGTAGCGGGAGCGCAGAGACCCAGTACTTC. Translated, it gives CASSYLRSGSAETQYF.

The chain combines TRBV7-9 with TRBJ1-2, with a tentative D call TRBD1 (6 bases). This CDR3 is 14 amino acids long. Germline loops: CDR1 SEHNR, CDR2 FQNEAQ (reference sequence). The V end was cut by 1 base, the J end by 6 bases, with 12 bases between. For the CDR3, the DNA is TGTGCCAGCAGCTTAGAAGGGGGTCTCAATGGCTACACCTTC. It specifies CASSLEGGLNGYTF.

The chain carries TRBV14 and TRBJ1-2; D might be TRBD1 (6 bases). Trimming removed 2 bases at V and 2 bases at J, with 9 bases between. Per the germline V gene, CDR1 is SGHDN and CDR2 is FVKESK. CDR3 length: 14 residues. This chain's CDR3 is CASSQLTGNYGYTF. In DNA, the CDR3 is TGTGCCAGCAGCCAACTAACAGGGAACTATGGCTACACCTTC.

J is TRBJ2-1 and V is TRBV10-3, with D possibly matching TRBD1 (5 bases). Between the trimmed V and J ends, which lost 4 bases and 6 bases, there was a span of 16 bases. The CDR3 totals 15 residues. Per the germline V gene, CDR1 is ENHRY and CDR2 is SYGVKD. CDR3 DNA: TGTGCCATCAGTGTGCCCCAAGGGGTATTCAATGAGCAGTTCTTC. Its translation: CAISVPQGVFNEQFF.

V is TRBV28 and J is TRBJ2-5, with 14 bases lining up with TRBD2. The end of the DNA fits TRBJ2-7 better, so the J call may be wrong. CDR3 length: 15 amino acids. Per the germline V gene, CDR1 is MDHEN and CDR2 is SYDVKM. DNA for the CDR3: TGTGCCAGCAGACCGGGACTAGCGGGAGCCCACGAGCAGTACTTC. Translation gives CASRPGLAGAHEQYF.

The chain couples TRBV5-1 to TRBJ2-5; 8 bases are shared with TRBD1. CDR3 length equals 13 residues. With 4 bases clipped from V and 3 bases from J, the junction kept 2 bases outside the gene matches. Germline V lookup: CDR1 SGHRS, CDR2 YFSETQ. CDR3 DNA sequence: TGCGCCAGCAGCCAGGACAGGGAAGAGACCCAGTACTTC. Its translation: CASSQDREETQYF.